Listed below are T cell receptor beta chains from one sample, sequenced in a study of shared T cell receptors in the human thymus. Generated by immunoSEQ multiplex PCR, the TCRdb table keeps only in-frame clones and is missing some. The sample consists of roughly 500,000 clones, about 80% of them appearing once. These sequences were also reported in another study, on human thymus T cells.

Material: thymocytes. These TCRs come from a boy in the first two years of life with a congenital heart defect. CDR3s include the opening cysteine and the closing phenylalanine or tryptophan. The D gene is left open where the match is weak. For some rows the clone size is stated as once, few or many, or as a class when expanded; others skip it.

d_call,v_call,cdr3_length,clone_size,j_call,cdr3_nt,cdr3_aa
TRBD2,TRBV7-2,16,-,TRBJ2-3,TGTGCCAGCAGCTTAGAATTCCTAGCGGGAGCAGGAACGCAGTATTTT,CASSLEFLAGAGTQYF
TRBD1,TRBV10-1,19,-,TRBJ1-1,TGCGCCAGCAGTACCCCCGGGACAGGGGACCTTACAACGAACACTGAAGCTTTCTTT,CASSTPGTGDLTTNTEAFF
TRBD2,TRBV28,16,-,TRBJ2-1,TGTGCCAGCAGTCTAAGACCTAGCGGGAGTAAGGGTGAGCAGTTCTTC,CASSLRPSGSKGEQFF
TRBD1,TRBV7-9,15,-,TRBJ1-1,TGTGCCAGCACCCCGATGGACAGGGCAGGCACTGAAGCTTTCTTT,CASTPMDRAGTEAFF
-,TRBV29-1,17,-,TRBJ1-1,TGCAGCGTTGTGCCCACCCCCGAAGACAGATGGAACACTGAAGCTTTCTTT,CSVVPTPEDRWNTEAFF
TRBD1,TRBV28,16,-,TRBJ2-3,TGTGCCAGCAGTTTATGCATTATAGGGGGCCCAGATACGCAGTATTTT,CASSLCIIGGPDTQYF
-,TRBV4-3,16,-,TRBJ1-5,TGCGCCAGCAGCCAAGAGTTGCCGATAGGCAATCAGCCCCAGCATTTT,CASSQELPIGNQPQHF
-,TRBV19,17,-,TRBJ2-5,TGTGCCAGTAGTCCCCAGGGGACTAACGGTTTCCAAGAGACCCAGTACTTC,CASSPQGTNGFQETQYF
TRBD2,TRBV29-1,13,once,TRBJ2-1,TGCAGCGCCACTAGCGGCCGATACAATGAGCAGTTCTTC,CSATSGRYNEQFF
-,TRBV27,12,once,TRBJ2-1,TGTGCCAGCAGTTTAAGGGCGGGAAAGCAGTTCTTC,CASSLRAGKQFF
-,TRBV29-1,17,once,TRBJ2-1,TGCAGCGTTGAAGGGGGGTGGAGGGGTATAACCTACAATGAGCAGTTCTTC,CSVEGGWRGITYNEQFF
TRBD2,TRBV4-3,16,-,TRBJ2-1,TGCGCCAGCAGCCCCGAGACTAGCGGGGCCTACAATGAGCAGTTCTTC,CASSPETSGAYNEQFF
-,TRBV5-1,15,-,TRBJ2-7,TGCGCCAGCAGCCTTGGGGGCGGATCCTCCTACGAGCAGTACTTC,CASSLGGGSSYEQYF
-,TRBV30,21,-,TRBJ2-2,TGTGCCTGGAGCCCCTCGGCTAAGGGGCGGTTGATCAAGGCGAACACCGGGGAGCTGTTTTTT,CAWSPSAKGRLIKANTGELFF
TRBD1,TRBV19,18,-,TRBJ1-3,TGTGCCAGTAGTATAGTTGCGGGACAGGGACACTCTGGAAACACCATATATTTT,CASSIVAGQGHSGNTIYF
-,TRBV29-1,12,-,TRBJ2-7,TGCAGTGTCGGAACAGTCTCCTACGAGCAGTACTTC,CSVGTVSYEQYF
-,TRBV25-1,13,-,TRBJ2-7,TGTGCCAGCAATCAACGGGGATCTTACGAGCAGTACTTC,CASNQRGSYEQYF
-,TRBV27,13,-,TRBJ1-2,TGTGCCAGCAGTCTGGACAGCCTTGGGGGCTACACCTTC,CASSLDSLGGYTF
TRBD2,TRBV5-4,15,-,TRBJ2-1,TGTGCCAGCAGCTTTAAGCTAGCGGATAACAATGAGCAGTTCTTC,CASSFKLADNNEQFF
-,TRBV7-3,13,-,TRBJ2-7,TGTGCCAGCAGCTTAAAGCTCGGCTACGAGCAGTACTTC,CASSLKLGYEQYF
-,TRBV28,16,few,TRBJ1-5,TGTGCCAGCAGTACGCGGGGTCGGAGTAGCAATCAGCCCCAGCATTTT,CASSTRGRSSNQPQHF
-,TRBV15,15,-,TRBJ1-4,TGTGCCACCAGCGGATCCAGGGGCTTGCGGGAAAAACTGTTTTTT,CATSGSRGLREKLFF
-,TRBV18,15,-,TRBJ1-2,TGTGCCAGCTCACCACCGTACAGGGCCTCCGTCGGCTACACCTTC,CASSPPYRASVGYTF
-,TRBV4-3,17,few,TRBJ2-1,TGCGCCAGCAGCCAAGATGGGTGGGCGGGCAACTACAATGAGCAGTTCTTC,CASSQDGWAGNYNEQFF
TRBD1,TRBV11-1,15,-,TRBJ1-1,TGTGCCAGCAGCTCATCCGGGACAGGGGGCATTGAAGCTTTCTTT,CASSSSGTGGIEAFF
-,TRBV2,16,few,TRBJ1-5,TGTGCCAGCAGTGATAACACCCAAGCGGGCAATCAGCCCCAGCATTTT,CASSDNTQAGNQPQHF
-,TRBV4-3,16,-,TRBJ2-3,TGCGCCAGCAGCCAAGACCAGGATGGGAGCGCAGATACGCAGTATTTT,CASSQDQDGSADTQYF
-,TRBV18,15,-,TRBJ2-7,TGTGCCAGCTCACCCGGGGAGGGGGGTCCCTACGAGCAGTACTTC,CASSPGEGGPYEQYF
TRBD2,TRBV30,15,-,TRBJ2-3,TGTGCCTGGGGGGGACTAGCGGGCCCCACAGATACGCAGTATTTT,CAWGGLAGPTDTQYF
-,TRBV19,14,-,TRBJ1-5,TGTGCCACCAGCAGGGGCCCCACCAATCAGCCCCAGCATTTT,CATSRGPTNQPQHF
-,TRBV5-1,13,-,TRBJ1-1,TGCGCCAGCGGAGCCTGGCAATGCACTGAAGCTTTCTTT,CASGAWQCTEAFF
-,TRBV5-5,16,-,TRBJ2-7,TGTGCCAGCAGCGCCGGTACTAGGGGGTGTTTTTACGAGCAGTACTTC,CASSAGTRGCFYEQYF
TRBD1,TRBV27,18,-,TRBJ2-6,TGTGCCAGCAGTTTTGACAGGGACACCCGCTCTGGGGCCAACGTCCTGACTTTC,CASSFDRDTRSGANVLTF
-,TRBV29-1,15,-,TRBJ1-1,TGCAGCGTTTTAAAACCCGGGACACCCCCCGGAATGGCTTTCTTT,CSVLKPGTPPGMAFF
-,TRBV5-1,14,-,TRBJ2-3,TGCGCCAGCAGCTTTACAGGGTCAACAGATACGCAGTATTTT,CASSFTGSTDTQYF
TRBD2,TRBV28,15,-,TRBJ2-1,TGTGCCAGCAGTTTACCTAGCGGGGATTACAATGAGCAGTTCTTC,CASSLPSGDYNEQFF
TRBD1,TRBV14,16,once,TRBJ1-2,TGTGCCAGCAGCCACCTAGGGACAGGGGAAGGGTATGGCTACACCTTC,CASSHLGTGEGYGYTF